The rows below give T cell receptor beta chains drawn from one sample of a study of shared clonotypes between healthy human individuals. TCRdb keeps only in-frame clones here, not all; method: immunoSEQ multiplex PCR. Seen here are 490,000 or so clones, over 60% observed once, and the top ten hold under 15%. The specimen was PBMCs. These receptors all come from a woman in her 40s in good health. Some clones in this sample may be carry-over from other donors' samples. Both conserved end residues are part of each CDR3. D genes are given only for firm matches. Part of the rows lack a size; the others show once, few, many or a class for expanded clones.

v_call: TRBV5-1
clone_size: NA
d_call: NA
j_call: TRBJ1-1
cdr3_nt: TGCGCCAGCAGCCGACAGAGGAACACTGAAGCTTTCTTT
cdr3_aa: CASSRQRNTEAFF

v_call: TRBV5-1
clone_size: NA
d_call: NA
j_call: TRBJ2-3
cdr3_nt: TGCGCCAGCAGCTTGGTGCCTAGCGGCACAGATACGCAGTATTTT
cdr3_aa: CASSLVPSGTDTQYF

v_call: TRBV14
clone_size: NA
d_call: NA
j_call: TRBJ2-7
cdr3_nt: TGTGCCAGCAGCCAAACAGGGAAGCCAAAGAATTACGAGCAGTACTTC
cdr3_aa: CASSQTGKPKNYEQYF

v_call: TRBV10-1
clone_size: few
d_call: TRBD1
j_call: TRBJ2-1
cdr3_nt: TGCGCCAGCAGTGAGTCGGGGACAGGGAGGTGGCAGTTCTTC
cdr3_aa: CASSESGTGRWQFF

v_call: TRBV5-1
clone_size: NA
d_call: NA
j_call: TRBJ2-6
cdr3_nt: TGCGCCAGCAGCTTGGTCCCCGTAGCGGGGGCCAACGTCCTGACTTTC
cdr3_aa: CASSLVPVAGANVLTF

v_call: TRBV7-9
clone_size: few
d_call: NA
j_call: TRBJ1-5
cdr3_nt: TGTGCCAGCAGCGCCGACAGCCCCAATCAGCCCCAGCATTTT
cdr3_aa: CASSADSPNQPQHF

v_call: TRBV4-2
clone_size: many
d_call: NA
j_call: TRBJ1-1
cdr3_nt: TGTGCCAGCAGCCAAGATTGGGGGACGGTGGACGCTGAAGCTTTCTTT
cdr3_aa: CASSQDWGTVDAEAFF

v_call: TRBV15
clone_size: NA
d_call: TRBD1
j_call: TRBJ1-1
cdr3_nt: TGTGCCACCAGCTGGCGGGACAGGGCCGGGCGTGAAGCTTTCTTT
cdr3_aa: CATSWRDRAGREAFF

v_call: TRBV11-2
clone_size: NA
d_call: TRBD2
j_call: TRBJ2-7
cdr3_nt: TGTGCCAGCAGCTTAGGGGGCGGGAGCTCCTACGAGCAGTACTTC
cdr3_aa: CASSLGGGSSYEQYF

v_call: TRBV6-5
clone_size: NA
d_call: NA
j_call: TRBJ1-2
cdr3_nt: TGTGCCAGCACCCGGGGGGGGGCCGCCGTCTATGGCTACACCTTC
cdr3_aa: CASTRGGAAVYGYTF

v_call: TRBV11-2
clone_size: NA
d_call: NA
j_call: TRBJ2-5
cdr3_nt: TGTGCCAGCAGCCTAAATATCGCCCACTCGGGGGTCGCTGAGACCCAGTACTTC
cdr3_aa: CASSLNIAHSGVAETQYF

v_call: TRBV7-9
clone_size: NA
d_call: TRBD1
j_call: TRBJ2-1
cdr3_nt: TGTGCCAGCAGCTCACAGGGGGCTGACAATGAGCAGTTCTTC
cdr3_aa: CASSSQGADNEQFF

v_call: TRBV9
clone_size: once
d_call: NA
j_call: TRBJ2-1
cdr3_nt: TGTGCCAGCAGTGTCGGACACGCGGCCAGTGAGCAGTTCTTC
cdr3_aa: CASSVGHAASEQFF

v_call: TRBV20-1
clone_size: NA
d_call: NA
j_call: TRBJ2-4
cdr3_nt: TGCAGTGCTAGTGTTCATAGGCAGTACTTC
cdr3_aa: CSASVHRQYF

v_call: TRBV5-1
clone_size: NA
d_call: NA
j_call: TRBJ2-1
cdr3_nt: TGCGCCAGCAGCGCCGACCGGGACATACGACTGAATGAGCAGTTCTTC
cdr3_aa: CASSADRDIRLNEQFF

v_call: TRBV2
clone_size: NA
d_call: TRBD2
j_call: TRBJ2-7
cdr3_nt: TGTGCCAGCAGTGACCTAGCGGGACAGTACGAGCAGTACTTC
cdr3_aa: CASSDLAGQYEQYF

v_call: TRBV7-9
clone_size: NA
d_call: TRBD2
j_call: TRBJ2-3
cdr3_nt: TGTGCCAGCAGCCCAAGCGGGAGCATTGGAGATACGCAGTATTTT
cdr3_aa: CASSPSGSIGDTQYF

v_call: TRBV2
clone_size: few
d_call: NA
j_call: TRBJ1-2
cdr3_nt: TGTGCCACCCAAGGAGGAGTTTATGATGGCTACACCTTC
cdr3_aa: CATQGGVYDGYTF

v_call: TRBV6-4
clone_size: NA
d_call: NA
j_call: TRBJ2-2
cdr3_nt: TGTGCCAGCAGTGAGACAGCCACCGGGGAGCTGTTTTTT
cdr3_aa: CASSETATGELFF

v_call: TRBV30
clone_size: few
d_call: TRBD1
j_call: TRBJ1-5
cdr3_nt: TGTGCCTGGAGTGAAAGGGGACAGGGGAGGTGGCAGCCCCAGCATTTT
cdr3_aa: CAWSERGQGRWQPQHF

v_call: TRBV30
clone_size: NA
d_call: NA
j_call: TRBJ1-5
cdr3_nt: TGTGCCTGGAGTGTACTCGGGGCATCGGATCAGCCCCAGCATTTT
cdr3_aa: CAWSVLGASDQPQHF

v_call: TRBV5-7
clone_size: NA
d_call: NA
j_call: TRBJ2-6
cdr3_nt: TGTGCCAGCGGAGCGAGCGTACAAAGTCGGGCCAACGTCCTGACTTTC
cdr3_aa: CASGASVQSRANVLTF

v_call: TRBV18
clone_size: many
d_call: NA
j_call: TRBJ2-7
cdr3_nt: TGTGCCAGCTCACCCAACGGCCCCTACGAGCAGTACTTC
cdr3_aa: CASSPNGPYEQYF

v_call: TRBV6-6
clone_size: NA
d_call: NA
j_call: TRBJ2-1
cdr3_nt: TGTGCCAGCAGCCCCTCCGGCAATGAGCAGTTCTTC
cdr3_aa: CASSPSGNEQFF

v_call: TRBV11-2
clone_size: NA
d_call: TRBD2
j_call: TRBJ2-3
cdr3_nt: TGTGCCAGCAGCTTAGTCGGACTAGCGGGAGGCACAGATACGCAGTATTTT
cdr3_aa: CASSLVGLAGGTDTQYF

v_call: TRBV5-1
clone_size: NA
d_call: NA
j_call: TRBJ2-1
cdr3_nt: TGCGCCAGCAGCTCGGACAGCACGAGTTTCAATGAGCAGTTCTTC
cdr3_aa: CASSSDSTSFNEQFF